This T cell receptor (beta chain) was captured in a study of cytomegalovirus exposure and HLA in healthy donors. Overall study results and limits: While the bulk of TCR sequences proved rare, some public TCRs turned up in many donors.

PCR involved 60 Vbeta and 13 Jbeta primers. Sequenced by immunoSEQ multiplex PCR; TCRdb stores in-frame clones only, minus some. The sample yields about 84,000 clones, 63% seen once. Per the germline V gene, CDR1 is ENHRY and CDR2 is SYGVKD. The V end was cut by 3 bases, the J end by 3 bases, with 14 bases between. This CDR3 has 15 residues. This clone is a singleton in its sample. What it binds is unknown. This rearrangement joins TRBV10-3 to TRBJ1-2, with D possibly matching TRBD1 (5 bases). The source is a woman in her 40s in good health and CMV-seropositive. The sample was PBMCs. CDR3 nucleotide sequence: TGTGCCATCAGTGATGCGACAGACCTATACTATGGCTACACCTTC. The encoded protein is CAISDATDLYYGYTF.